The rows below give T cell receptor beta chains drawn from one sample of a study of blood T cells in healthy people across ages. TCRdb reanalysed the 5' RACE reads using MiXCR and keeps one entry per CDR3 protein. This table has approximately 1.5 million distinct CDR3 sequences, about 45% appearing once. The source material was blood. Source of these receptors: a woman aged 18-29 years in good health. The CDR3 runs from the conserved cysteine through the conserved F or W. A clone size is listed for some rows: how often the clone was seen (once, few, many), or a class if it is expanded.

clone size,J gene,V gene,CDR3 protein
NA,TRBJ2-5,TRBV6-1,CATGGVGQPKETQYF
few,TRBJ2-2,TRBV9,CASSVSGAGELFF
NA,TRBJ1-5,TRBV7-8,CASSPRTGRRNQPQHF
NA,TRBJ2-3,TRBV6-6,CASTPSVAKDTQYF
NA,TRBJ2-7,TRBV9,CASSVRVSGYVQYF
many,TRBJ2-3,TRBV7-2,CASSLVRAGDTQYF
few,TRBJ2-7,TRBV2,CASRAEAGGSYEQYF
NA,TRBJ2-7,TRBV7-2,CASTEAFAYEQYF
NA,TRBJ1-5,TRBV28,CASSSDNLNQPQHF
NA,TRBJ2-7,TRBV7-9,CASSPTRGDAYNEQYF
NA,TRBJ2-3,TRBV29-1,CSVTGTSGGRDAQYF
few,TRBJ1-6,TRBV6-6,CASSYSEGKLVNSPLHF
NA,TRBJ2-3,TRBV6-1,CASSEYLGARADTQYF
many,TRBJ1-2,TRBV29-1,CSVEGNYGYTF
NA,TRBJ1-2,TRBV20-1,CSAEPGQNYGYTF
few,TRBJ2-1,TRBV20-1,CSASLATYNEQFF
NA,TRBJ1-5,TRBV27,CASSLWVNQPQHF
NA,TRBJ1-4,TRBV7-2,CASSPTSPVGEKLFF
NA,TRBJ2-5,TRBV7-2,CASSRWAGETQYF
NA,TRBJ2-3,TRBV30,CAWRIAGGTDTQYF
NA,TRBJ2-5,TRBV4-2,CASRPARGGNEQYF
few,TRBJ1-5,TRBV12-3/TRBV12-4,CASSAPDTGVWQPQHF
few,TRBJ1-5,TRBV4-1,CASSLLQNQPQHF
NA,TRBJ2-3,TRBV7-7,CASSLGPTQDTQYF
NA,TRBJ1-2,TRBV10-3,CAISRQESNYGYTF
few,TRBJ2-1,TRBV7-2,CASSLRTGTGTYNEQFF
NA,TRBJ2-1,TRBV6-6,CASSYLADSSYNEQFF
few,TRBJ2-4,TRBV11-2,CASSPTDGGAKNIQYF